This TCR beta chain stems from a study of molecular identifiers for immune sequencing clone quantification. The V gene lost 2 bases and the J gene lost 10 bases, with 6 bases spanning the gap. This CDR3 is 11 amino acids long. Germline assignment: CDR1 MNHEY and CDR2 SVGEGT. In its sample, this clonotype is medium-sized. TCRdb re-called the PCR reads with MiXCR, one entry per CDR3 protein. The data contain 35,000 or so distinct CDR3 sequences, around 20% of them seen just once; the ten biggest clones take up more than 6.5%. This rearrangement joins TRBV6-2 or TRBV6-3 to TRBJ2-1; no clear D. The receptor comes from a human donor in good health. Some libraries in this study had Jurkat cell RNA spiked in. The specimen sequenced was naive CD8+ T cells from blood, with Jurkat cell RNA spiked in. Subset specified: FACS-sorted CD8+CD4-CCR7+CD45RA+ naive T cells. DNA for the CDR3: TGTGCCAGCAGTTACGGGTACGAGCAGTTCTTC. It translates to CASSYGYEQFF.